This TCR beta chain was identified during a study of blood T cells in healthy people across ages. The CDR3 is 16 amino acids. Germline V gene data show CDR1 as LGHNA and CDR2 as YSLEER. V was shortened by 0 bases and J by 1 base, with 10 bases between the two germline ends. For the second PCR, which ran for 7 to 11 cycles, a sample-barcoded 5' primer and a J-beta primer mix were used. TCRdb re-called the 5' RACE reads with MiXCR, one entry per CDR3 protein. In the table there are about 1.8 million distinct CDR3 sequences, around 50% of which are singletons. This clonotype appeared a few times. Sequenced sample: blood. This rearrangement joins TRBV4-3 to TRBJ2-4; D is undetermined. The TCR comes from a woman between 40 and 55 years old in good health. CDR3 sequence: CASSQEGKGAKNIQYF. The CDR3 bases are TGCGCCAGCAGCCAAGAAGGCAAAGGGGCCAAAAACATTCAGTACTTC.